This T cell receptor (beta chain) came from a study of OX40 agonist ivuxolimab in advanced cancers. On this clone itself: The antigen is unknown. It may be a read error: a sequence one base away is much more abundant.

Study-wide results and caveats: At 0.1 to 3.0 mg/kg, clonal expansion of CD4+ and CD8+ blood T cells had occurred by week 6.

Profiled with immunoSEQ multiplex PCR; TCRdb holds only in-frame clones, not every one. The data hold roughly 60,000 clones, with approximately 81% observed a single time. Sequenced material: CD4+ or CD8+ T cells sorted from blood, taken in a trial of the OX40 agonist ivuxolimab. The TCR originated in an adult with an advanced solid tumor such as melanoma, head and neck, liver or kidney cancer.

CDR3 DNA: TGTGCCAGCAGCTTGGATGGGATGGGAGGCGGCGGGGAGCTGTTTTTT. This encodes CASSLDGMGGGGELFF. The V gene is TRBV5-4, the J gene TRBJ2-2, with D perhaps TRBD2 (6 bases). The V end was cut by 0 bases, the J end by 7 bases, with 16 bases between. Germline CDR1 reads SGHNT; CDR2 reads YYREEE (reference sequence). This CDR3 region has 16 residues.